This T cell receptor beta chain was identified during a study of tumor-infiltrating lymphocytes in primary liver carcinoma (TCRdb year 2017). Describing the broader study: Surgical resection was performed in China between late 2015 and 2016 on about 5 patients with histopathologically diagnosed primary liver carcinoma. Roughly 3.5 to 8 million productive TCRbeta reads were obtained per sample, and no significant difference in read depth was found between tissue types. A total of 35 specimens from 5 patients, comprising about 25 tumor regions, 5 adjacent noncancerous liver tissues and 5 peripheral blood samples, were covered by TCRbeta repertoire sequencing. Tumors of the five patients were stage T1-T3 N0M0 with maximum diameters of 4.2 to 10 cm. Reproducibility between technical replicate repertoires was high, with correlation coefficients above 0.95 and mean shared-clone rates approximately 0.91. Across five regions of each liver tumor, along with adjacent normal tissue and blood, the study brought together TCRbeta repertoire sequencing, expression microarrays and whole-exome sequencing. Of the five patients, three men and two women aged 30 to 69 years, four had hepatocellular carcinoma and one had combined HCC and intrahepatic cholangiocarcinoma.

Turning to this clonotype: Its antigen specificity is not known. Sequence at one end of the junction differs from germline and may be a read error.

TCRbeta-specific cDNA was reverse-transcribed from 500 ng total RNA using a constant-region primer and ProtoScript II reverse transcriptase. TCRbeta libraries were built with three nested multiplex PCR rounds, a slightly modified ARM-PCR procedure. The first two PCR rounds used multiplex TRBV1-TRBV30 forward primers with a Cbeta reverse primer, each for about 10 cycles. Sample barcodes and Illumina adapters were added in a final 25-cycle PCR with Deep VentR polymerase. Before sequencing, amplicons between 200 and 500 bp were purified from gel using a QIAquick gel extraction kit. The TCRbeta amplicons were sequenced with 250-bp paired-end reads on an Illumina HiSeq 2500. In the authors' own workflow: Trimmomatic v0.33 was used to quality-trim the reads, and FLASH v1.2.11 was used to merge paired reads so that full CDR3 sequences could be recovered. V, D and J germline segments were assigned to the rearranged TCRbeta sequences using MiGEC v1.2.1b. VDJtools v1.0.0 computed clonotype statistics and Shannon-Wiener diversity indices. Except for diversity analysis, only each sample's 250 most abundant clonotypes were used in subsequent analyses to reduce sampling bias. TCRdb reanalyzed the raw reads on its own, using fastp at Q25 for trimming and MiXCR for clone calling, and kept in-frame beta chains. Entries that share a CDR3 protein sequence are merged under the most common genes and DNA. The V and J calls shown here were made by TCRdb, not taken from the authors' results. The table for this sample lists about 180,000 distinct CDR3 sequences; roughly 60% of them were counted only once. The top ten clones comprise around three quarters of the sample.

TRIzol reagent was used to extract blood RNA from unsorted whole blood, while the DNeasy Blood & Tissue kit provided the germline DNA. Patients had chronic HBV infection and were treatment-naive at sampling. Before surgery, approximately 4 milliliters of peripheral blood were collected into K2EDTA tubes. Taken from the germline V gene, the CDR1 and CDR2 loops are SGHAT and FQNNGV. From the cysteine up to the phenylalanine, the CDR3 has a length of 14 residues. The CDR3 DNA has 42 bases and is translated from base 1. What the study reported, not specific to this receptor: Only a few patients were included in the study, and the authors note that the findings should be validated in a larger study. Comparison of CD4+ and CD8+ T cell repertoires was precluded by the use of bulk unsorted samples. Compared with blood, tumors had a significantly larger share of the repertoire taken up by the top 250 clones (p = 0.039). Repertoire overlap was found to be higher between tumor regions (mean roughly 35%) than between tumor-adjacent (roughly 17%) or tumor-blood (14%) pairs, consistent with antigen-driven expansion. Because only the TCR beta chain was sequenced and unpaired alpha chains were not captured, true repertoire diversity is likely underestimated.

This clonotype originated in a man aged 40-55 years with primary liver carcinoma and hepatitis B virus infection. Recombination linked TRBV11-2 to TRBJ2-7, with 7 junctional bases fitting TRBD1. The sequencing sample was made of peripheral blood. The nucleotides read TGTGCCAGCAACTTAGGCCAGGGGGCCTACGAGCAGTACTTC. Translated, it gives CASNLGQGAYEQYF.